This TCR beta chain was recovered during a study of T cell repertoires in cytomegalovirus infection. In TCRdb, the reads were re-called with MiXCR into one record per CDR3 protein. This sample carries 300,000 or so distinct CDR3 sequences, around 25% of them seen once, and the ten largest clones take about an eighth. The germline gives CDR1 MNHEY, CDR2 SVGEGT. J lost 0 bases, V lost 2 bases, and 2 bases had no gene match. This CDR3 region has 17 residues. Details on this clonotype: Its antigen remains unidentified.

The chain employs TRBV6-2 or TRBV6-3 and TRBJ2-1; 12 bases line up with TRBD2. This clonotype was obtained from a human donor in good health (CMV status not recorded). Some clones in this sample may be carry-over from other donors' samples. The starting material was cultured PBMCs, obtained from culture after CMV antigen stimulation. CDR3 amino acids: CASSYTSGRSSYNEQFF. CDR3 in DNA: TGTGCCAGCAGTTACACTAGCGGGAGGAGCTCCTACAATGAGCAGTTCTTC.